The clone carrying this T cell receptor beta chain was detected many times. The antigen is undetermined. Two oligonucleotides, mixed equimolar, formed the beta constant-region primer covering TRBC1 and TRBC2. Four rounds of PCR amplified the ligated cDNA using nested alpha and beta constant-region primers plus SP2. Ligation attached a single-stranded oligonucleotide with a 12-nucleotide UMI and the SP2 primer to the cDNA 3' end. TCRdb passed the UMI-ligation and nested PCR reads through MiXCR, listing each CDR3 protein once. The top ten hold roughly 0.1% of the sample, which has about 150,000 distinct CDR3 sequences, under 25% seen once. The source of the sample is a study of naive and memory T cell subsets. Whole-study results and caveats: A few larger clonotypes appeared in naive repertoires, especially CD8, possibly memory cells re-expressing CD45RA. Naive and memory subsets had different power law exponents for TCR abundance.

This CDR3 contains 13 residues. Germline V lookup: CDR1 KGHSH, CDR2 LQKENI. V was pared by 3 bases and J by 2 bases, with 6 bases between. CD4 T cells were positively selected, then CD8 T cells from the CD4-negative fraction. Cells stained for CD3, CD4, CD8, CD45RA and CD27 were sorted into four subsets. Material for sequencing was naive CD4+ T cells from blood. The chain has TRBV18 and TRBJ2-3; no definite D call. This TCR came from a human donor in good health. CDR3 residues: CASSPGITDTQYF. CDR3 sequence (DNA): TGTGCCAGCTCACCGGGGATCACAGATACGCAGTATTTT.